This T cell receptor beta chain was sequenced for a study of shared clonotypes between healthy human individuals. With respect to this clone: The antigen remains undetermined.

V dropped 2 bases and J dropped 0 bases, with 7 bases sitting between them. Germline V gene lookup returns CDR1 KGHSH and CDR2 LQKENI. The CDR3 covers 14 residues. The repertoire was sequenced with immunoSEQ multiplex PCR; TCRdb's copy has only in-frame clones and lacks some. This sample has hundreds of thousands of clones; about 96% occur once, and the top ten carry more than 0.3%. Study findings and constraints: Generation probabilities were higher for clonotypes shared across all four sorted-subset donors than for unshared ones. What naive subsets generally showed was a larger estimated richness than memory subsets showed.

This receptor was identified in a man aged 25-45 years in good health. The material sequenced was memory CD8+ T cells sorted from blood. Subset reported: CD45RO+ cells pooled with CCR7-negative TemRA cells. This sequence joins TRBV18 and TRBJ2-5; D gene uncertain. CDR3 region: CASSPVRNQETQYF. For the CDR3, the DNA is TGTGCCAGCTCACCAGTCAGGAACCAAGAGACCCAGTACTTC.